The 30 T cell receptor beta chains presented below share a single source sample, sequenced in a study of identical twins. MiXCR was run by TCRdb on the 5' RACE reads, yielding one entry per CDR3 protein. The data show 750,000 to 950,000 distinct CDR3 sequences, roughly an eighth seen once. The same sample was also studied in work on yellow fever vaccine responses in identical twins.

Sequencing input: PBMCs. The origin of the receptors is a woman between 18 and 29 years old in good health.

This clonotype was detected only a few times. J is TRBJ2-1 and V is TRBV5-1; TRBD2 agrees at 11 bases. The CDR3 length is 15 residues. V shed 4 bases and J 8 bases; nucleotides not matched to a gene: 8. Germline lookup yields CDR1 SGHRS and CDR2 YFSETQ. CDR3 residues: CASSHSGRAADEQFF. The CDR3 nucleotides read TGCGCCAGCAGCCATAGCGGGAGGGCCGCGGATGAGCAGTTCTTC.

This clonotype was picked up a small number of times. The chain uses TRBV12-3 or TRBV12-4 and TRBJ2-1; D is unclear. V was pared by 6 bases and J by 4 bases, with 22 bases between. The CDR3 extends over 17 amino acids. CDR3 loop: CASSPPSRVLDYNEQFF. The CDR3, as DNA: TGTGCCAGCAGCCCGCCGAGCCGCGTCCTAGATTACAATGAGCAGTTCTTC.

The chain combines TRBV11-2 with TRBJ2-3; 15 nucleotides agree with TRBD2. The CDR3 is made up of 18 amino acids. The V and J ends lost 5 bases and 4 bases, in that order; junction bases with no gene match: 10. CDR1 and CDR2 from the germline V gene are SGHAT and FQNNGV. The CDR3 reads CASSPGTSGGWFADTQYF. In nucleotides, the CDR3 is TGTGCCAGCAGCCCCGGGACTAGCGGGGGGTGGTTCGCAGATACGCAGTATTTT.

V and J are TRBV4-2 and TRBJ2-3; TRBD2 aligns across 7 bases. V was pared by 5 bases and J by 6 bases, with 5 bases of the junction left unmatched. Germline V gene sequence: CDR1 LGHNA, CDR2 YNFKEQ. CDR3 length: 13 amino acids. In DNA form, the CDR3 reads TGTGCCAGCAGCGGGAGGGCCTCCGATACGCAGTATTTT. Encoded protein: CASSGRASDTQYF.

The chain carries TRBV12-3 or TRBV12-4 and TRBJ2-7; D unclear. The CDR3 contains 16 residues. V lost 0 bases and J 0 bases, leaving 12 bases between the germline ends. CDR3 loop: CASSLATGRHSYEQYF. DNA for the CDR3: TGTGCCAGCAGTTTAGCGACCGGCAGGCACTCCTACGAGCAGTACTTC.

This chain connects TRBV20-1 to TRBJ2-1; D assignment may be TRBD1 or TRBD2 (5 bases each). V lost 6 bases to trimming and J lost 3 bases, with 21 bases between them. The CDR3 has 16 residues. CDR1 is DFQATT and CDR2 is SNEGSKA in the germline V gene (reference sequence). DNA of the CDR3: TGCAGTGCCAGTTTGGGACGAAGAGTGAACTACAATGAGCAGTTCTTC. Translating gives CSASLGRRVNYNEQFF.

V usage is TRBV12-3 or TRBV12-4 and J usage is TRBJ2-6; D gene ambiguous. There are 13 residues in the CDR3. With 7 bases removed from V and 5 bases from J, the gap between germline ends came to 9 bases. The CDR3 DNA is TGTGCCAGCACCCCCCCAAGGGCCAACGTCCTGACTTTC. Its protein is CASTPPRANVLTF.

A few counts support this clonotype. The J gene is TRBJ2-1, the V gene TRBV6-5; 7 bases agree with TRBD2. Germline assignment: CDR1 MNHEY and CDR2 SVGAGI. The trim removed 0 bases at V and 8 bases at J, leaving 13 bases unmatched. This CDR3 has 17 residues. The CDR3 DNA sequence: TGTGCCAGCAGTTACTCGGAGGTCGGGGGGAGCGGGTATGAGCAGTTCTTC. This encodes CASSYSEVGGSGYEQFF.

The table lists this clonotype with a few counts. The V and J genes are TRBV12-3 or TRBV12-4 and TRBJ2-7; the D is unclear. V was trimmed by 6 bases and J by 9 bases, leaving 21 bases between them. The CDR3 loop spans 14 amino acids. CDR3 residues: CASSPDRILRAQYF. In nucleotides, the CDR3 is TGTGCCAGCAGCCCGGACCGAATCCTACGAGCGCAGTACTTC.

This clonotype was counted a few times. In DNA form, the CDR3 reads TGTGCCAGCAGCCAGGGACAGGGGGGCTGGAATGAGCAGTTCTTC. It codes for CASSQGQGGWNEQFF. This chain joins TRBV3-1 and TRBJ2-1; the match to TRBD1 covers 11 bases. Germline CDR1 reads LGHDT; CDR2 reads YNNKEL (reference sequence). There are 15 residues in the CDR3. Trimming cost V 3 bases and J 7 bases; bases outside gene matches: 5.

The V and J genes are TRBV20-1 and TRBJ2-3; 8 positions match TRBD2. With 5 bases clipped from V and 2 bases from J, the junction kept 3 bases outside the gene matches. The germline V gene encodes CDR1 DFQATT and CDR2 SNEGSKA (reference sequence). CDR3 length: 13 amino acids. CDR3 sequence reads: CSAVAGPTDTQYF. Written as DNA, the CDR3 is TGCAGTGCTGTAGCGGGGCCCACAGATACGCAGTATTTT.

The table lists this clonotype with a few counts. The rearrangement links TRBV11-2 to TRBJ2-5, with D tentatively TRBD2 (6 bases). Germline V CDR1 and CDR2: SGHAT, FQNNGV. V dropped 3 bases and J dropped 4 bases, with 9 bases sitting between them. The CDR3 has 13 amino acids. Here the CDR3 reads CASSFISGETQYF. In DNA, the CDR3 is TGTGCCAGCAGCTTCATTAGCGGAGAGACCCAGTACTTC. The full variable domain, completed using reference TRBV11-2 and TRBJ2-5, is EAGVAQSPRYKIIEKRQSVAFWCNPISGHATLYWYQQILGQGPKLLIQFQNNGVVDDSQLPKDRFSAERLKGVDSTLKIQPAKLEDSAVYLCASSFISGETQYFGPGTRLLVL.

The rearrangement uses TRBV20-1 and TRBJ2-5; TRBD2 matches 7 bases. There are 13 residues in the CDR3. Germline values: CDR1 DFQATT, CDR2 SNEGSKA (reference sequence). V dropped 3 bases and J dropped 5; count of bases not matched to a gene: 6. The CDR3 reads CSASLWGGETQYF. The CDR3 DNA is TGCAGTGCTAGTCTTTGGGGAGGGGAGACCCAGTACTTC.

The rearrangement links TRBV6-1 to TRBJ2-1, with 7 bases matching TRBD1. After removal of 2 bases from V and 0 bases from J, the junction contained 4 bases not matched to a gene. This CDR3 comprises 16 residues. The V gene's germline CDR1 is MNHNS and CDR2 SASEGT. The chain's CDR3 is CASSETRDSSYNEQFF. CDR3 in DNA: TGTGCCAGCAGTGAAACGAGGGACAGCTCCTACAATGAGCAGTTCTTC.

Here the CDR3 reads CASSQDTGRNQPQHF. DNA for the CDR3: TGCGCCAGCAGCCAAGATACGGGTCGCAATCAGCCCCAGCATTTT. V is TRBV4-1 and J is TRBJ1-5, with D unresolved. CDR1 and CDR2 (germline): MGHRA, YSYEKL. The length of the CDR3 is 15 residues. V was cut by 0 bases and J by 2 bases, with 8 bases left in between.

This clonotype was counted between two and nine times. This chain joins TRBV20-1 and TRBJ2-7; 8 bases agree with TRBD1. The CDR3 is 15 amino acids. Trimming removed 6 bases from V and 9 bases from J; junction bases left unmatched: 19. Germline CDR1 is DFQATT and CDR2 is SNEGSKA (reference sequence). The CDR3 is CSADPGGSLSLAQYF. As DNA, the CDR3 is TGCAGTGCCGACCCAGGGGGCAGTTTGTCTTTGGCGCAGTACTTC.

This chain uses TRBV28 with TRBJ1-5; TRBD1 might be the D (5 bases). CDR1 is MDHEN, CDR2 SYDVKM, per germline. V lost 6 bases, J lost 0 bases, and 12 bases lay in between. This CDR3 has 15 amino acids. The DNA for the CDR3 is TGTGCCAGCAGGCCGGAGGGGTATAGCAATCAGCCCCAGCATTTT. Translated, it gives CASRPEGYSNQPQHF.

The chain employs TRBV28 and TRBJ2-7, with TRBD1 matching 8 bases. Germline values: CDR1 MDHEN, CDR2 SYDVKM. The CDR3 covers 16 residues. The J segment lost 0 bases and the V segment lost 6 bases, leaving 10 bases of the junction unmatched. The CDR3 here is CASRYNRDRTSYEQYF. Here the CDR3 DNA reads TGTGCCAGCAGATATAACCGGGACAGGACCTCCTACGAGCAGTACTTC.

The chain carries TRBV6-6 and TRBJ2-1; D gene unclear. V shed 6 bases and J shed 8 bases, with 11 bases lying between them. The germline V gene has CDR1 MNHNY and CDR2 SVGAGI (reference sequence). The CDR3 length is 12 residues. The CDR3 reads CASSTGLHEQFF. The CDR3 bases are TGTGCCAGCAGCACCGGGCTTCATGAGCAGTTCTTC.

This clonotype was recorded many times. The J gene is TRBJ1-1, the V gene TRBV6-2 or TRBV6-3; D uncertain. The CDR3 runs to 14 residues. Germline CDR1 reads MNHEY; CDR2 reads SVGEGT. V lost 6 bases and J lost 6, with 17 bases in between. The CDR3 bases are TGTGCCAGCAGGGCCTTGGTAGAGGTTGCTGAAGCTTTCTTT. It yields the protein CASRALVEVAEAFF.

The gene calls are TRBV6-1 and TRBJ2-1; 10 bases align to TRBD1. The junction had 13 bases not matched to a gene; V was cut back by 5 bases and J by 6 bases. Per the germline V gene, CDR1 is MNHNS and CDR2 is SASEGT. There are 17 residues in the CDR3. The CDR3 sequence: CASSHLKRTGGGNEQFF. The CDR3 nucleotides read TGTGCCAGCAGTCATCTTAAAAGGACAGGGGGTGGCAATGAGCAGTTCTTC.

This chain connects TRBV20-1 to TRBJ2-2, with 7 bases aligning to TRBD1. Losses at the gene ends were 0 bases for V and 4 bases for J; bases not matched to a gene: 8. The CDR3 loop spans 16 amino acids. Germline loops: CDR1 DFQATT, CDR2 SNEGSKA (reference sequence). CDR3 bases: TGCAGTGCTAGAGATCCCTTTACAGGGGTCACCGGGGAGCTGTTTTTT. This translates into CSARDPFTGVTGELFF.

This clonotype showed up many times. The chain links TRBV28 to TRBJ2-1; D is possibly TRBD1 or TRBD2 (6 bases each). This CDR3 is built from 15 residues. Per germline, CDR1 MDHEN and CDR2 SYDVKM. The V end lost 10 bases, the J end lost 3 bases, and 19 bases lay between the germline ends. The DNA for the CDR3 is TGTGCCACCGACGGCGGGGTCAGGGGCTACAATGAGCAGTTCTTC. It specifies CATDGGVRGYNEQFF. The complete variable domain, with remaining parts taken from reference TRBV28 and TRBJ2-1, reads DVKVTQSSRYLVKRTGEKVFLECVQDMDHENMFWYRQDPGLGLRLIYFSYDVKMKEKGDIPEGYSVSREKKERFSLILESASTNQTSMYLCATDGGVRGYNEQFFGPGTRLTVL.

CDR3 amino acids: CASSLYTGHNEQFF. The CDR3 DNA follows: TGCGCCAGCAGCTTGTATACAGGGCACAATGAGCAGTTCTTC. The chain couples TRBV5-1 to TRBJ2-1, with TRBD1 as a possible D gene (6 bases). The CDR3 is made up of 14 amino acids. The germline V and J ends were trimmed by 1 base and 5 bases, with 10 bases remaining between them. Looked up from germline, CDR1 is SGHRS and CDR2 is YFSETQ.

This clonotype has just a few counts. The chain recombines TRBV7-8 with TRBJ2-5; weak D call: TRBD1 (5 bases). Germline V gives CDR1 SGHVS, CDR2 FQNEAQ. CDR3 length: 15 residues. The V gene lost 1 base and the J gene lost 2 bases, with 11 bases spanning the gap. CDR3 coding DNA: TGTGCCAGCAGCTTAGTGACAGTAAGGCAAGAGACCCAGTACTTC. Its translation: CASSLVTVRQETQYF.

Worth noting for this clonotype: Germline and junction disagree at one end, which may indicate a read error. The CDR3 DNA is TGTGCCAGCAGTCCTCGACAGGGACATGGTTACACCTTC. Amino acid sequence: CASSPRQGHGYTF. V and J are TRBV12-3 or TRBV12-4 and TRBJ1-2; 7 nucleotides line up with TRBD1. CDR3 length: 13 residues.

The rearrangement uses TRBV4-1 and TRBJ2-6; D perhaps matches TRBD2 (6 bases). Trimming left V 0 bases short and J 2 bases short, with 8 bases between. There are 16 residues in the CDR3. Germline V gene sequence: CDR1 MGHRA, CDR2 YSYEKL. The CDR3 sequence: CASSQDGRAGANVLTF. The CDR3 DNA sequence: TGCGCCAGCAGCCAAGACGGGAGAGCTGGGGCCAACGTCCTGACTTTC.

The V call is TRBV5-6, the J call TRBJ2-5; D gene ambiguous. The CDR3 is 17 residues long. Trimming took off 3 bases at V and 4 bases at J, with 22 bases between the two ends. Germline-derived CDR1 and CDR2 are SGHDT and YYEEEE. The CDR3 coding sequence is TGTGCCAGCAGCTCGGATGGTTCACGCGCGTTATTAGAGACCCAGTACTTC. Amino acid sequence: CASSSDGSRALLETQYF. The variable domain in full, completed from reference TRBV5-6 and TRBJ2-5, reads DAGVTQSPTHLIKTRGQQVTLRCSPKSGHDTVSWYQQALGQGPQFIFQYYEEEERQRGNFPDRFSGHQFPNYSSELNVNALLLGDSALYLCASSSDGSRALLETQYFGPGTRLLVL.

This clonotype was detected only a few times. The DNA for the CDR3 is TGTGCCAGCAGCCCTACCGCGGGGAGCTCCTACAATGAGCAGTTCTTC. It codes for CASSPTAGSSYNEQFF. The chain links TRBV7-2 to TRBJ2-1; weak D call: TRBD2 (6 bases). Per germline, CDR1 SGHTA and CDR2 FQGNSA. V gave up 5 bases and J gave up 0 bases, with 14 bases separating them. The CDR3 covers 16 residues.

This clonotype was counted between two and nine times. The chain links TRBV12-5 to TRBJ1-4, with D hard to call. Germline V gene sequence: CDR1 LGHNT, CDR2 FRNRAP. The germline V and J ends were trimmed by 5 bases and 0 bases, with 7 bases remaining between them. The CDR3 covers 14 residues. The CDR3 nucleotides are TGTGCTAGTGGTCGTGAAGCAACTAATGAAAAACTGTTTTTT. It encodes CASGREATNEKLFF.